Following are 2 T cell receptor beta chains from one sample sequenced in a study of blood T cell repertoires in COVID-19. The assay was immunoSEQ multiplex PCR, and TCRdb's table has in-frame clones only and misses some. The repertoire holds more than 55,000 clones, with approximately 89% as singletons. Material: peripheral blood. Receptors were obtained from a man in his sixties with active or convalescent COVID-19.

The chain has TRBV28 and TRBJ1-5; 9 bases agree with TRBD1. From germline, CDR1 is MDHEN and CDR2 SYDVKM. With 5 bases clipped from V and 0 bases from J, the junction kept 5 bases outside the gene matches. The length of the CDR3 is 16 residues. The CDR3 nucleotides read TGTGCCAGCAGTCTGCACAGGGGGCATAGCAATCAGCCCCAGCATTTT. This codes for CASSLHRGHSNQPQHF.

The chain carries TRBV5-1 and TRBJ1-3, with D tentatively TRBD1 (6 bases). Germline V gives CDR1 SGHRS, CDR2 YFSETQ. Deletions cut 0 bases from V and 3 bases from J, with 13 bases between. This CDR3 has 16 amino acids. The CDR3 coding sequence is TGCGCCAGCAGCTTGGGTCAGGGGAGAGGTGGAAACACCATATATTTT. Amino acid sequence: CASSLGQGRGGNTIYF. Using reference TRBV5-1 and TRBJ1-3 for the parts outside the CDR3, the full variable domain is KAGVTQTPRYLIKTRGQQVTLSCSPISGHRSVSWYQQTPGQGLQFLFEYFSETQRNKGNFPGRFSGRQFSNSRSEMNVSTLELGDSALYLCASSLGQGRGGNTIYFGEGSWLTVV.